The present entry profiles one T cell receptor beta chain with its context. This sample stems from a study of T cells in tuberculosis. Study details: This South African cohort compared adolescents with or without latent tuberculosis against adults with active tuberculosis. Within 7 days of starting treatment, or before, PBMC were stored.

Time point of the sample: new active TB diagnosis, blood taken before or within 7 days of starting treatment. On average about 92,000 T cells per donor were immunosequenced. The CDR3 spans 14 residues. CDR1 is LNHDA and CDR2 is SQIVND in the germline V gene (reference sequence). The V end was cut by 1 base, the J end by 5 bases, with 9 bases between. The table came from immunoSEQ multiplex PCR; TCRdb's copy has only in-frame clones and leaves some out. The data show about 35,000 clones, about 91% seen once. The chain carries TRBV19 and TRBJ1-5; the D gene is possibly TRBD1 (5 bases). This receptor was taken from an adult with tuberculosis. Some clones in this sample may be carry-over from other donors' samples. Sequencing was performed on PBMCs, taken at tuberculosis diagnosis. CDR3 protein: CASSIGPGHQPQHF. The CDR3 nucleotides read TGTGCCAGTAGTATAGGTCCAGGGCATCAGCCCCAGCATTTT.